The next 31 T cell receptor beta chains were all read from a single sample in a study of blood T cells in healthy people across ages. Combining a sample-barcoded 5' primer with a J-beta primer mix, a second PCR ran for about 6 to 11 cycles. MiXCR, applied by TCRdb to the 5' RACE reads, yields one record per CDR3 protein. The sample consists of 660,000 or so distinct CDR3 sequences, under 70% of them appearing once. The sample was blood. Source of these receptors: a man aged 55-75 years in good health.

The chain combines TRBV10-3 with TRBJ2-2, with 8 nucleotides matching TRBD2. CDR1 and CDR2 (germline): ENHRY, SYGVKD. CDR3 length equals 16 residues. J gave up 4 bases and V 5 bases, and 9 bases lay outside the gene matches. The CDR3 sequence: CAISSGTSPITGELFF. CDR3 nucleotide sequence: TGTGCCATCAGTTCCGGGACTAGTCCAATCACCGGGGAGCTGTTTTTT.

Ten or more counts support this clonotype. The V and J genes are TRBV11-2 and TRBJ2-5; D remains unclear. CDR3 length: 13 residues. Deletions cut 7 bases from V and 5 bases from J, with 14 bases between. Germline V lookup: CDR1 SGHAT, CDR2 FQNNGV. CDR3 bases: TGTGCCAGCACCCAAGGTCACGGGGAGACCCAGTACTTC. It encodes CASTQGHGETQYF.

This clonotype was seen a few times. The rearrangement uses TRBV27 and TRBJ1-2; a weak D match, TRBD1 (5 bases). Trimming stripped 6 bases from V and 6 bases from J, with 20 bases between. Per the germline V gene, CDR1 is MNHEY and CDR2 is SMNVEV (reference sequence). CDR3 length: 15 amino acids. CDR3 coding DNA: TGTGCCAGCAGCCGCCGAAGGACGGACAATCATGGCTACACCTTC. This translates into CASSRRRTDNHGYTF.

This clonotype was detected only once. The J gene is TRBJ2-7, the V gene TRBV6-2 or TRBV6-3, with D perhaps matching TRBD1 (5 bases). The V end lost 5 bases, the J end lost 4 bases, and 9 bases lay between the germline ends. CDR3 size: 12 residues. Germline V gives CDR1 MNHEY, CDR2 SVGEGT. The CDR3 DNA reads TGTGCCAGCAGTGCCAGGGATTACGAGCAGTACTTC. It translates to CASSARDYEQYF.

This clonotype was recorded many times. CDR3 sequence reads: CASSLDDRVGEQYF. CDR3 in DNA: TGCGCCAGCAGCTTGGACGACAGGGTTGGCGAGCAGTACTTC. This sequence joins TRBV5-1 and TRBJ2-7, with 7 bases lining up with TRBD1. Germline V lookup: CDR1 SGHRS, CDR2 YFSETQ. Trimming removed 0 bases from V and 6 bases from J; junction bases left unmatched: 6. There are 14 residues in the CDR3. Filled out from reference TRBV5-1 and TRBJ2-7, the complete variable domain reads KAGVTQTPRYLIKTRGQQVTLSCSPISGHRSVSWYQQTPGQGLQFLFEYFSETQRNKGNFPGRFSGRQFSNSRSEMNVSTLELGDSALYLCASSLDDRVGEQYFGPGTRLTVT.

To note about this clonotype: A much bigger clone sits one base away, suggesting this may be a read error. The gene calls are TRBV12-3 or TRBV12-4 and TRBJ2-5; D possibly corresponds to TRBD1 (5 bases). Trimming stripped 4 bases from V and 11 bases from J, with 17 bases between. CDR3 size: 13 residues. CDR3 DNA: TGTGCCAGCAGTTGGGGCCCCACGCATGAGCAGTACTTC. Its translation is CASSWGPTHEQYF.

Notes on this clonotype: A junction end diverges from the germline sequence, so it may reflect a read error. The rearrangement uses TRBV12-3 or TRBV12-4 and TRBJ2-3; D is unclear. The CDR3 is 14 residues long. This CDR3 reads CAGSFRVAGDTQYF. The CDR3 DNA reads TGTGCCGGCAGTTTCAGAGTGGCAGGAGATACGCAGTATTTT.

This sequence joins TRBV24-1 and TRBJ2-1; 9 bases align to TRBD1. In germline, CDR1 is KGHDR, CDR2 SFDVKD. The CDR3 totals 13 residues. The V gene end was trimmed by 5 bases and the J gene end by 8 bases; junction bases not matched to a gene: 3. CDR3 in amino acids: CATSGDRVDEQFF. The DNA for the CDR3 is TGTGCCACCAGTGGGGACAGGGTAGATGAGCAGTTCTTC.

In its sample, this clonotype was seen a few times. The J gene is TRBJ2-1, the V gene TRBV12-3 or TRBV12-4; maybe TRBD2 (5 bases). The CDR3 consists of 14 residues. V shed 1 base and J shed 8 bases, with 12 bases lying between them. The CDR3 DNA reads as TGTGCCAGCAGTTTAGTCGTGAGGGCCGATGAGCAGTTCTTC. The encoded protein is CASSLVVRADEQFF.

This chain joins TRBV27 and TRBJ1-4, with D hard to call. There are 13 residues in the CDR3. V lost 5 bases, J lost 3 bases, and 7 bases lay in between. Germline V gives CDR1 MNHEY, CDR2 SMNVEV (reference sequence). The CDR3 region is CASSRQSNEKLFF. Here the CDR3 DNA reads TGTGCCAGCAGTAGGCAGTCTAATGAAAAACTGTTTTTT.

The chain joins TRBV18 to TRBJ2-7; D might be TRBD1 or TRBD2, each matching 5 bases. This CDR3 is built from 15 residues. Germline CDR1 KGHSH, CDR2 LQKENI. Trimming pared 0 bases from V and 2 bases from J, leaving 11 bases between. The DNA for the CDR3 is TGTGCCAGCTCACCACCGGCAGGGAGTACCTACGAGCAGTACTTC. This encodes CASSPPAGSTYEQYF. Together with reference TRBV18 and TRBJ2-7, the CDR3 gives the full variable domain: NAGVMQNPRHLVRRRGQEARLRCSPMKGHSHVYWYRQLPEEGLKFMVYLQKENIIDESGMPKERFSAEFPKEGPSILRIQQVVRGDSAAYFCASSPPAGSTYEQYFGPGTRLTVT.

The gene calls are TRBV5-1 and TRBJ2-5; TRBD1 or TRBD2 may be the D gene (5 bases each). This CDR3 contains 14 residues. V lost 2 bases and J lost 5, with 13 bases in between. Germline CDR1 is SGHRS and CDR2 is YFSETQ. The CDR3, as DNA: TGCGCCAGCAGCTTAGGACTCGGGACGGAGACCCAGTACTTC. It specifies CASSLGLGTETQYF. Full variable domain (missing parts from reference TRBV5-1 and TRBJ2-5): KAGVTQTPRYLIKTRGQQVTLSCSPISGHRSVSWYQQTPGQGLQFLFEYFSETQRNKGNFPGRFSGRQFSNSRSEMNVSTLELGDSALYLCASSLGLGTETQYFGPGTRLLVL.

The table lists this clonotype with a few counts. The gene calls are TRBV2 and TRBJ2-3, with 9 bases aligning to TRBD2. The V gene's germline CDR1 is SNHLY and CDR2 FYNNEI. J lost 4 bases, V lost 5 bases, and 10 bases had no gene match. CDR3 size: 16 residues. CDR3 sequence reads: CASSWRASGDADTQYF. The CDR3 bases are TGTGCCAGCAGTTGGAGGGCTAGCGGGGATGCAGATACGCAGTATTTT.

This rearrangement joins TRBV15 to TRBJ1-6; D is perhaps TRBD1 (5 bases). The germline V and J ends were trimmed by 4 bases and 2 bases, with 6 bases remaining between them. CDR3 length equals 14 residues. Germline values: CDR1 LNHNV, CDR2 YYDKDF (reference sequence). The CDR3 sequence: CATSKGAYNSPLHF. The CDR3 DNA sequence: TGTGCCACCAGCAAAGGGGCCTATAATTCACCCCTCCACTTT. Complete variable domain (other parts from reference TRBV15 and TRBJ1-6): DAMVIQNPRYQVTQFGKPVTLSCSQTLNHNVMYWYQQKSSQAPKLLFHYYDKDFNNEADTPDNFQSRRPNTSFCFLDIRSPGLGDTAMYLCATSKGAYNSPLHFGNGTRLTVT.

The CDR3 DNA sequence: TGTGCCAGCAGCGCCCGACTTGGGGTTGACAATGAGCAGTTCTTC. It codes for CASSARLGVDNEQFF. The chain couples TRBV6-1 to TRBJ2-1; no clear D gene. Trimming took off 6 bases at V and 5 bases at J, with 17 bases between the two ends. CDR1 is MNHNS and CDR2 is SASEGT in the germline V gene. The CDR3 has 15 amino acids.

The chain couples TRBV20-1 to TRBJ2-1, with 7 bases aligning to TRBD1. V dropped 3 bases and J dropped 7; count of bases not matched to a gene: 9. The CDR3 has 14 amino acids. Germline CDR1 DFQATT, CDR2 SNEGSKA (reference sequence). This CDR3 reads CSARGQNAMNEQFF. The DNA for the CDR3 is TGCAGTGCTAGGGGACAGAACGCCATGAATGAGCAGTTCTTC.

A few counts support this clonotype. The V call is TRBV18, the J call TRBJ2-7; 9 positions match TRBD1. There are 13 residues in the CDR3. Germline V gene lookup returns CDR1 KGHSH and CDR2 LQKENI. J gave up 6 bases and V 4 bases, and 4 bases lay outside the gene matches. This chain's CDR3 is CASSRGQGSEQYF. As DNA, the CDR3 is TGTGCCAGCTCACGTGGACAGGGGAGCGAGCAGTACTTC.

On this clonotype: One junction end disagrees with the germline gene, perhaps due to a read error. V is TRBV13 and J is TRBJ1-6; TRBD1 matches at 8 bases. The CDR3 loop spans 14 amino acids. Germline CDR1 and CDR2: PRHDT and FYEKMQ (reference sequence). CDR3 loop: CANSPQGARSPLHF. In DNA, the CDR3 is TGTGCCAACAGCCCCCAGGGGGCTCGGTCACCCCTCCACTTT.

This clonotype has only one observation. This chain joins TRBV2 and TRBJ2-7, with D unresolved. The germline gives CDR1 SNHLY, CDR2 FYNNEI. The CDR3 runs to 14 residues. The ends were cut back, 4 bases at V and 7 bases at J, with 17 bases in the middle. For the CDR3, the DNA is TGTGCCAGCAGTGGAACCCGATCGTACAATGAGCAGTACTTC. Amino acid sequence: CASSGTRSYNEQYF. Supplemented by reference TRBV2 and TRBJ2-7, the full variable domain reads EPEVTQTPSHQVTQMGQEVILRCVPISNHLYFYWYRQILGQKVEFLVSFYNNEISEKSEIFDDQFSVERPDGSNFTLKIRSTKLEDSAMYFCASSGTRSYNEQYFGPGTRLTVT.

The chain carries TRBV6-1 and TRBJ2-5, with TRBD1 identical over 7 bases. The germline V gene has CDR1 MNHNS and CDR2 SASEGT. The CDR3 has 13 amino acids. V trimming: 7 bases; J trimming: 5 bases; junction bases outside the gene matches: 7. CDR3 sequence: CASNPTGLETQYF. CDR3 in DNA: TGTGCCAGCAACCCGACAGGGTTGGAGACCCAGTACTTC.

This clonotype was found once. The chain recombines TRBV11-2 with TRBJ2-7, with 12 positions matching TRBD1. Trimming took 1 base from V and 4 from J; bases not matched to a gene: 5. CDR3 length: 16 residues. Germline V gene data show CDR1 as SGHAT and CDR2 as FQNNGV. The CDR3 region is CASSLAGTGGGYEQYV. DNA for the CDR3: TGTGCCAGCAGCTTAGCCGGGACAGGGGGCGGATACGAGCAGTACGTC.

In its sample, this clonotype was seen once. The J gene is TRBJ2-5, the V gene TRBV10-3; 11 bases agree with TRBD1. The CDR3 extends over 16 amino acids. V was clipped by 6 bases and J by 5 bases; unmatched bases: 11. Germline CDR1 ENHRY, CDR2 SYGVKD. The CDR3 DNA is TGTGCCATCAGGGACTCCGGGACAGGGGGAGGGGAGACCCAGTACTTC. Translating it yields CAIRDSGTGGGETQYF.

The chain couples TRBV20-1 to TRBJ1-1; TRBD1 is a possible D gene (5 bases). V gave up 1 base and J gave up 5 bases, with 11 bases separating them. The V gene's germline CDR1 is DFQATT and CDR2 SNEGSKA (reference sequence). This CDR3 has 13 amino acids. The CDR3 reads CSARVDQGTEAFF. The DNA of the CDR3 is TGCAGTGCTAGAGTAGATCAGGGAACTGAAGCTTTCTTT.

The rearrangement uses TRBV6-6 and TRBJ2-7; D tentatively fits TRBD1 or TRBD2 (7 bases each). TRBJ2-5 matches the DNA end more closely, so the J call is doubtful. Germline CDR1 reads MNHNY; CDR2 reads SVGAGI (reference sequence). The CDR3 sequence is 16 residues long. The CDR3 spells CASSPRGGTGWETQYF. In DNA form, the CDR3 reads TGTGCCAGCAGTCCCAGGGGGGGAACTGGGTGGGAGACCCAGTACTTC.

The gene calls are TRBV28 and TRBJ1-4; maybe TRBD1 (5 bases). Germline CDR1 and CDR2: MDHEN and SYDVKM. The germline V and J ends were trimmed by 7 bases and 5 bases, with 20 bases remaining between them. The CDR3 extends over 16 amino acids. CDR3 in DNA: TGTGCCAGCACCACACTGTGGGACGCTACGAATGAAAAACTGTTTTTT. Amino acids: CASTTLWDATNEKLFF.

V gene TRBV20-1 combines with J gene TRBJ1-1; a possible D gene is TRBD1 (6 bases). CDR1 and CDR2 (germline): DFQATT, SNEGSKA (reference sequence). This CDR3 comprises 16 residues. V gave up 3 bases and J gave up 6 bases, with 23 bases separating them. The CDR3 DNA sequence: TGCAGTGCTAGTTCTCCCTGGGCAGGGGAGAGGTCTGAAGCTTTCTTT. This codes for CSASSPWAGERSEAFF.

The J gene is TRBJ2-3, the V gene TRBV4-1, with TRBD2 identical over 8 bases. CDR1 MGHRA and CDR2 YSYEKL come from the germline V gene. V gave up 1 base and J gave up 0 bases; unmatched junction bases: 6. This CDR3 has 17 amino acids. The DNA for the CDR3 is TGCGCCAGCAGCCAAGGTTTCGGGGGGGCTAGCACAGATACGCAGTATTTT. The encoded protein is CASSQGFGGASTDTQYF.

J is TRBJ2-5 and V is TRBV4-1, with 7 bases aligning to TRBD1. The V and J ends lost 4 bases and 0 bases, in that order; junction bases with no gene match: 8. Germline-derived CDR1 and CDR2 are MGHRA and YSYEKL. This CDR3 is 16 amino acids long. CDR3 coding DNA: TGCGCCAGCAGCCGCAGGGGACAGAGAGACCAAGAGACCCAGTACTTC. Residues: CASSRRGQRDQETQYF.

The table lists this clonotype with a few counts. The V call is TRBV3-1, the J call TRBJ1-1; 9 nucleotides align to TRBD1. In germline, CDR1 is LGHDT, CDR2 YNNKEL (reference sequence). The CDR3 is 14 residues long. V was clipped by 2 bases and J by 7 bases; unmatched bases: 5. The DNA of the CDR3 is TGTGCCAGCAGCCAACAACAGGGGGCTGGTGAAGCTTTCTTT. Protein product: CASSQQQGAGEAFF.

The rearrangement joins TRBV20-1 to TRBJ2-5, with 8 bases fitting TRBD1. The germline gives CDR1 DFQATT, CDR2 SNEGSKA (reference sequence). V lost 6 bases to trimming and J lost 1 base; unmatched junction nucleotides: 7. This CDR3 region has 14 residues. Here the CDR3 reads CSAAGGIVQETQYF. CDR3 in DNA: TGCAGTGCGGCAGGGGGCATCGTCCAAGAGACCCAGTACTTC.

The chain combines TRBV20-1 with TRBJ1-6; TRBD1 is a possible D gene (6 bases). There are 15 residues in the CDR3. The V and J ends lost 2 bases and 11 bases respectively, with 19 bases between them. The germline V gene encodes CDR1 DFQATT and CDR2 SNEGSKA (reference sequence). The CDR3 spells CSARSAGAALAPLHF. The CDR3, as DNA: TGCAGTGCTAGATCGGCAGGGGCCGCTTTAGCACCCCTCCACTTT.